The clone carrying this T cell receptor (beta chain) was seen at least ten times. Its antigen remains unidentified. The sample is drawn from a study of T-cell memory formation after mild COVID-19. Turning to the study itself: Each donor largely had its own TCR clusters. Findings and limits, study-wide: Day 37-peaking second-wave clones had unconfirmed SARS-CoV-2 specificity. Contracting clones localized mainly to CM and EM when CD4+ and mainly to EMRA when CD8+. From day 15 to 85, contracting clones were balanced between CD4 and CD8, whereas later expanders leaned toward CD4+.

A single record per CDR3 protein comes from TCRdb applying MiXCR to the 5' RACE reads. Counted here are 110,000 or so distinct CDR3 sequences, about 20% occurring once; the ten biggest clones make up approximately 41%. Germline values: CDR1 MRHNA, CDR2 SNTAGT. Trimming at V came to 2 bases and at J to 8 bases, leaving 13 bases not matched to a gene. The CDR3 loop spans 18 amino acids. The material sequenced was PBMCs or a T cell subset sorted from them (not recorded which). The chain employs TRBV6-4 and TRBJ2-1; 12 positions match TRBD1. This receptor was obtained from a man aged 18 to 30 who had mild COVID-19 (a few samples of this study predate the infection). Cell type and time point are not known. The CDR3 is CASSDGPGTGGEKDEQFF. In DNA form, the CDR3 reads TGTGCCAGCAGTGACGGCCCCGGGACAGGGGGCGAAAAGGATGAGCAGTTCTTC.